The 26 T cell receptor beta chains below all came from one sample that was sequenced in a study of vaccination effects on CD4 cells after COVID-19. Scientists isolated CD4+ T cells after a roughly 10-day culture period ended. Two-dose BNT162b2 or mRNA-1273 vaccination was given to participants. TCRdb's copy holds only in-frame clones and misses some; the assay was immunoSEQ multiplex PCR. The data show 65,000 to 90,000 clones, approximately 73% seen once. No cognate antigen is known for these TCRs. This specimen consisted of CD4+ T cells from PBMCs cultured without peptide, obtained after COVID-19 vaccination. The receptors originated from a human donor who received a COVID-19 vaccine.

This rearrangement joins TRBV5-1 to TRBJ2-1, with unresolved D. Trimming removed 0 bases at V and 0 bases at J, with 7 bases between. The CDR3 runs 15 residues. CDR1 SGHRS and CDR2 YFSETQ come from the germline V gene. CDR3 nucleotide sequence: TGCGCCAGCAGCTTGGGCGAGAGCTCCTACAATGAGCAGTTCTTC. The encoded protein is CASSLGESSYNEQFF.

This chain joins TRBV3-1 (or the pseudogene TRBV3-2) and TRBJ2-5; TRBD1 might be the D (6 bases). The germline V gene encodes CDR1 LGHDT and CDR2 YNNKEL (reference sequence). This CDR3 comprises 16 residues. Trimming took 1 base from V and 1 from J, leaving 13 bases between them. The CDR3 here is CASSQVGGQIQETQYF. DNA of the CDR3: TGTGCCAGCAGCCAAGTAGGGGGACAAATCCAAGAGACCCAGTACTTC.

The rearrangement joins TRBV5-1 to TRBJ2-5; D might be TRBD1 or TRBD2, each matching 5 bases. V lost 1 base to trimming and J lost 4 bases, with 14 bases between them. The CDR3 loop spans 15 amino acids. The germline gives CDR1 SGHRS, CDR2 YFSETQ. This CDR3 is CASSLSGTAGETQYF. As DNA, the CDR3 is TGCGCCAGCAGCTTGTCTGGGACGGCGGGAGAGACCCAGTACTTC. Full variable domain (outside the CDR3, taken from reference TRBV5-1 and TRBJ2-5): KAGVTQTPRYLIKTRGQQVTLSCSPISGHRSVSWYQQTPGQGLQFLFEYFSETQRNKGNFPGRFSGRQFSNSRSEMNVSTLELGDSALYLCASSLSGTAGETQYFGPGTRLLVL.

The rearrangement joins TRBV24-1 to TRBJ2-1, with D maybe TRBD2 (6 bases). The V and J ends lost 2 bases and 1 base respectively, with 11 bases between them. CDR3 length: 16 residues. CDR1 KGHDR and CDR2 SFDVKD come from the germline V gene. In nucleotides, the CDR3 is TGTGCCACCAGTGATTCCCAGGGAGGTTCCTACAATGAGCAGTTCTTC. It codes for CATSDSQGGSYNEQFF.

The rearrangement uses TRBV19 and TRBJ1-2; D is possibly TRBD1 (5 bases). The length of the CDR3 is 15 residues. The V end was cut by 6 bases, the J end by 1 base, with 15 bases between. Germline CDR1 LNHDA, CDR2 SQIVND (reference sequence). DNA for the CDR3: TGTGCCAGTAGAAATCAGGGAAATGTTAACTATGGCTACACCTTC. Its protein is CASRNQGNVNYGYTF.

The rearrangement uses TRBV28 and TRBJ2-7; TRBD1 agrees at 8 bases. The CDR3 is 12 residues long. The V and J ends lost 7 bases and 8 bases, in that order; junction bases with no gene match: 7. The germline CDR1 and CDR2 sequences are MDHEN and SYDVKM. The CDR3: CASTTDRDKQYV. The CDR3 DNA sequence: TGTGCCAGCACCACGGACAGGGATAAGCAGTACGTC.

The V gene is TRBV5-4, the J gene TRBJ1-2; maybe TRBD1 (6 bases). The CDR3 is 14 amino acids. Trimming took off 3 bases at V and 9 bases at J, with 18 bases between the two ends. From germline, CDR1 is SGHNT and CDR2 YYREEE (reference sequence). The CDR3 coding sequence is TGTGCCAGCAGCTCGTTTTTTGAGGGGGGTAGCTACACCTTC. It codes for CASSSFFEGGSYTF.

The chain couples TRBV27 to TRBJ2-7, with 7 bases matching TRBD2. The V gene end was trimmed by 6 bases and the J gene end by 4 bases; junction bases not matched to a gene: 12. The germline CDR1 and CDR2 sequences are MNHEY and SMNVEV (reference sequence). This CDR3 is 15 amino acids long. The CDR3, as DNA: TGTGCCAGCAGCCCAAGCGGGGCGAAACGTTACGAGCAGTACGTC. Translating gives CASSPSGAKRYEQYV.

The V call is TRBV27, the J call TRBJ1-2; possible D gene TRBD1, 6 bases. With 5 bases removed from V and 8 bases from J, the gap between germline ends came to 12 bases. Germline CDR1 and CDR2: MNHEY and SMNVEV (reference sequence). The CDR3 sequence is 12 residues long. For the CDR3, the DNA is TGTGCCAGCAGTGGGGGCTTTGGGGGCTACACCTTC. Residues: CASSGGFGGYTF.

V usage is TRBV30 and J usage is TRBJ2-5; D is undetermined. CDR3 length: 13 amino acids. CDR1 is GTSNPN and CDR2 is SVGIG in the germline V gene (reference sequence). V lost 0 bases, J lost 0 bases, and 5 bases lay in between. The CDR3 protein is CAWSVGHQETQYF. The CDR3 DNA sequence: TGTGCCTGGAGTGTAGGGCACCAAGAGACCCAGTACTTC.

This chain joins TRBV4-1 and TRBJ2-1; D not resolved. V was cut by 0 bases and J by 5 bases, with 11 bases left in between. There are 15 residues in the CDR3. Germline loops: CDR1 MGHRA, CDR2 YSYEKL. The CDR3 DNA sequence: TGCGCCAGCAGCCAAGATTCAGGCCGCGACAATGAGCAGTTCTTC. Translated, it gives CASSQDSGRDNEQFF.

This clone showed up just a few times. The V and J genes are TRBV28 and TRBJ2-2; D not certain. The V end was cut by 2 bases, the J end by 3 bases, with 10 bases between. Germline CDR1 reads MDHEN; CDR2 reads SYDVKM. The CDR3 runs 15 residues. The CDR3 region has the DNA TGTGCCAGCAGTTTAGTTTTAAGCTACACCGGGGAGCTGTTTTTT. This translates into CASSLVLSYTGELFF. The complete variable domain, with remaining parts taken from reference TRBV28 and TRBJ2-2, reads DVKVTQSSRYLVKRTGEKVFLECVQDMDHENMFWYRQDPGLGLRLIYFSYDVKMKEKGDIPEGYSVSREKKERFSLILESASTNQTSMYLCASSLVLSYTGELFFGEGSRLTVL.

The gene calls are TRBV20-1 and TRBJ2-2, with unresolved D. Germline V gives CDR1 DFQATT, CDR2 SNEGSKA (reference sequence). The CDR3 is 12 amino acids. V lost 3 bases and J 5 bases, leaving 7 bases between the germline ends. In DNA, the CDR3 is TGCAGTGCTAGTGTAGGAACCGGGGAGCTGTTTTTT. It translates to CSASVGTGELFF.

The rearrangement joins TRBV15 to TRBJ2-5, with 8 bases aligning to TRBD2. CDR3 length: 15 amino acids. Germline CDR1 LNHNV, CDR2 YYDKDF (reference sequence). The V and J ends lost 3 bases and 3 bases, in that order; junction bases with no gene match: 6. This chain's CDR3 is CATSRVLADKETQYF. CDR3 sequence (DNA): TGTGCCACCAGCAGGGTACTAGCGGATAAAGAGACCCAGTACTTC.

The rearrangement uses TRBV18 and TRBJ2-2, with D perhaps matching TRBD2 (5 bases). There are 15 residues in the CDR3. Germline V CDR1 and CDR2: KGHSH, LQKENI. The V end lost 5 bases, the J end lost 1 base, and 11 bases lay between the germline ends. As DNA, the CDR3 is TGTGCCAGCTCATCAGGACTGGTGAACACCGGGGAGCTGTTTTTT. Its protein is CASSSGLVNTGELFF.

CDR3 protein: CASSIGGQKEQFF. Here the CDR3 DNA reads TGTGCCAGTAGTATAGGCGGACAGAAGGAGCAGTTCTTC. The genes are TRBV19 and TRBJ2-1; TRBD1 might be the D (6 bases). CDR1 and CDR2 from the germline V gene are LNHDA and SQIVND (reference sequence). The CDR3 has 13 residues. Trimming cost V 1 base and J 10 bases, with 11 bases left between them.

The DNA of the CDR3 is TGTGCCAGCAGGCTACGAACTAGCGGGGGCGCAGGGCAGTACGTC. As protein: CASRLRTSGGAGQYV. The rearrangement joins TRBV7-9 to TRBJ2-7; TRBD2 aligns across 11 bases. The CDR3 spans 15 residues. The V and J ends lost 6 bases and 9 bases, in that order; junction bases with no gene match: 13. Germline V CDR1 and CDR2: SEHNR, FQNEAQ (reference sequence).

The J gene is TRBJ2-3, the V gene TRBV18; D unresolved. This CDR3 has 14 amino acids. Looked up from germline, CDR1 is KGHSH and CDR2 is LQKENI. V dropped 0 bases and J dropped 1 base, with 5 bases sitting between them. CDR3 protein: CASSPPGGTDTQYF. The CDR3 DNA reads TGTGCCAGCTCACCACCTGGCGGCACAGATACGCAGTATTTT.

This clone was observed a few times. For the CDR3, the DNA is TGTGCCAGCAGCCCCGATGGGAGCTACAATGAGCAGTTCTTC. Protein product: CASSPDGSYNEQFF. V gene TRBV7-9 combines with J gene TRBJ2-1; possibly TRBD2 for D (5 bases). Germline lookup yields CDR1 SEHNR and CDR2 FQNEAQ (reference sequence). With 5 bases removed from V and 3 bases from J, the gap between germline ends came to 11 bases. CDR3 size: 14 residues.

V usage is TRBV12-3 or TRBV12-4 and J usage is TRBJ2-5; D uncertain. The V and J ends lost 1 base and 4 bases respectively, with 4 bases between them. The CDR3 covers 12 residues. CDR3 protein: CASSLVLETQYF. DNA of the CDR3: TGTGCCAGCAGTTTAGTATTAGAGACCCAGTACTTC.

The chain is built from TRBV6-2 or TRBV6-3 and TRBJ1-2; D is undetermined. Between the trimmed V and J ends, which lost 6 bases and 0 bases, there was a span of 20 bases. In germline, CDR1 is MNHEY, CDR2 SVGEGT. CDR3 length: 17 residues. CDR3 sequence (DNA): TGTGCCAGCAGCCCTCAACCCCCGGATTATACTAACTATGGCTACACCTTC. This sequence encodes CASSPQPPDYTNYGYTF.

In this sample, this clone turned up a few times. V usage is TRBV29-1 and J usage is TRBJ1-4; 10 bases agree with TRBD1. V dropped 7 bases and J dropped 5; count of bases not matched to a gene: 4. The CDR3 runs to 13 residues. The V gene's germline CDR1 is SQVTM and CDR2 ANQGSEA. CDR3 residues: CSGRTGGNEKLFF. The CDR3 region has the DNA TGCAGCGGGCGGACAGGGGGGAATGAAAAACTGTTTTTT.

The chain carries TRBV4-1 and TRBJ2-5; tentatively, D is TRBD1 (5 bases). Trimming removed 5 bases from V and 2 bases from J, with 12 bases in between. The CDR3 runs 14 residues. Germline V gene lookup returns CDR1 MGHRA and CDR2 YSYEKL. The CDR3 loop reads CASSYRGFQETQYF. The CDR3 DNA is TGCGCCAGCAGCTATAGGGGATTTCAAGAGACCCAGTACTTC.

The V gene is TRBV24-1, the J gene TRBJ2-5, with TRBD2 matching 7 bases. V shed 4 bases and J 6 bases; nucleotides not matched to a gene: 13. Per germline, CDR1 KGHDR and CDR2 SFDVKD. The CDR3 spans 16 residues. The CDR3 here is CATSDQTSGGRQTQYF. The CDR3 bases are TGTGCCACCAGTGACCAGACGTCCGGGGGGAGGCAGACCCAGTACTTC.

The V gene is TRBV6-5, the J gene TRBJ2-7; a possible D gene is TRBD1 (5 bases). Deletions cut 8 bases from V and 1 base from J, with 9 bases between. This CDR3 region has 12 residues. Germline CDR1 MNHEY, CDR2 SVGAGI. The chain's CDR3 is CASSQGSYEQYV. Here the CDR3 DNA reads TGTGCCAGCTCCCAGGGTTCCTACGAGCAGTACGTC.

CDR3 nucleotides: TGCGCCAGCAGTCTGGTTTGGTACGTC. It translates to CASSLVWYV. V usage is TRBV10-1 and J usage is TRBJ2-7; D gene unclear. CDR3 length: 9 residues. Trimming shortened V by 5 bases and J by 12 bases, and 8 bases separated the two germline ends. Germline CDR1 reads WNHNN; CDR2 reads SYGVQD (reference sequence).